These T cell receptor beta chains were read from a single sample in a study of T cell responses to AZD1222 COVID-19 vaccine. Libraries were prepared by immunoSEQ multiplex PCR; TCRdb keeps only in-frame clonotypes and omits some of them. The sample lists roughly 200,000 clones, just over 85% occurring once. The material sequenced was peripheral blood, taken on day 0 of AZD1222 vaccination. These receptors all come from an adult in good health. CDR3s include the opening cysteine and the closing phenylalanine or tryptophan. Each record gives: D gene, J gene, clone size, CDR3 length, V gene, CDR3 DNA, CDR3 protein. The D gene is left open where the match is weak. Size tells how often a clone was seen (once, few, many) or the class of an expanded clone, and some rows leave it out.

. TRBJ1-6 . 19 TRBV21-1 TGTGCCAGCAGCAAGCCGGCAGGGGGCTCGGACTCCTATAATTCACCCCTCCACTTT CASSKPAGGSDSYNSPLHF
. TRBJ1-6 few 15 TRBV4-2 TGTGCCAGCAGCCAAGATCATGGGGGATATTCACCCCTCCACTTT CASSQDHGGYSPLHF
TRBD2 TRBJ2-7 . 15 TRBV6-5 TGTGCCAGCAGTTACTCCCCGAGGGAGGGATACGAGCAGTACTTC CASSYSPREGYEQYF
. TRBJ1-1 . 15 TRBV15 TGTGCCACCAGCCCCAGGAACCTGGGTGAGACTGAAGCTTTCTTT CATSPRNLGETEAFF
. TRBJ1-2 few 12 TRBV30 TGTGCCTGCGTAAACTTAAGCTATGGCTACACCTTC CACVNLSYGYTF
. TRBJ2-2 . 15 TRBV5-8 TGTGCCAGCAGCTTCGCGATTAGGGGAACCGGGGAGCTGTTTTTT CASSFAIRGTGELFF
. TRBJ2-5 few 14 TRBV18 TGTGCCAGCTCACCATTGGGGGACCAAGAGACCCAGTACTTC CASSPLGDQETQYF
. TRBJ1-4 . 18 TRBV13 TGTGCCAGCAGCCCGGGTGCAGATCCCCAGAATGTAAAGGAAAAACTGTTTTTT CASSPGADPQNVKEKLFF
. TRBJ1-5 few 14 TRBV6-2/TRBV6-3 TGTGCCAGCAGTCCCACCACGACCAGGCAGCCCCAGCATTTT CASSPTTTRQPQHF
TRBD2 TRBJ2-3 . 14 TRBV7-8 TGTGCCAGTCGGGACTCGACGGGAGGGGATACGCAGTATTTT CASRDSTGGDTQYF
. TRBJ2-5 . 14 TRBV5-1 TGCGCCAGCAGCCCCTTTGGCGGACAAGAGACCCAGTACTTC CASSPFGGQETQYF
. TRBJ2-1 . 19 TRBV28 TGTGCCAGCAGTTTACCCACCTTGTCGGGGGGCCTCTCCTACAATGAGCAGTTCTTC CASSLPTLSGGLSYNEQFF
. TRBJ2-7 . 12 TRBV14 TGTGCCAGCAGCCAAGATCACGGAGAGCAGTACTTC CASSQDHGEQYF